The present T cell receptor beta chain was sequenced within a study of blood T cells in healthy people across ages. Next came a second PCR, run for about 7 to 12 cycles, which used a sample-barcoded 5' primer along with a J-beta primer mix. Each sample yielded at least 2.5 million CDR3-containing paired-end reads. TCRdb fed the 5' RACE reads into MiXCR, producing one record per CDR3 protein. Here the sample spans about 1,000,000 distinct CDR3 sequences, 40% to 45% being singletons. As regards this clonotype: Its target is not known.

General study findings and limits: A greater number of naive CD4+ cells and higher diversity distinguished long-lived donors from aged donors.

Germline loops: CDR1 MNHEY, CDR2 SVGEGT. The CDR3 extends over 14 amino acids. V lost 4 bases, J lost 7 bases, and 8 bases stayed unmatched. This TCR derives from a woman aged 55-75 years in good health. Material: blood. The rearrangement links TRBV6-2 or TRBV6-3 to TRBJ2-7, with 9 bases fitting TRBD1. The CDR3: CASSWGQGSREQYF. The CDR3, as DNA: TGTGCCAGCAGTTGGGGACAGGGTTCTCGGGAGCAGTACTTC.